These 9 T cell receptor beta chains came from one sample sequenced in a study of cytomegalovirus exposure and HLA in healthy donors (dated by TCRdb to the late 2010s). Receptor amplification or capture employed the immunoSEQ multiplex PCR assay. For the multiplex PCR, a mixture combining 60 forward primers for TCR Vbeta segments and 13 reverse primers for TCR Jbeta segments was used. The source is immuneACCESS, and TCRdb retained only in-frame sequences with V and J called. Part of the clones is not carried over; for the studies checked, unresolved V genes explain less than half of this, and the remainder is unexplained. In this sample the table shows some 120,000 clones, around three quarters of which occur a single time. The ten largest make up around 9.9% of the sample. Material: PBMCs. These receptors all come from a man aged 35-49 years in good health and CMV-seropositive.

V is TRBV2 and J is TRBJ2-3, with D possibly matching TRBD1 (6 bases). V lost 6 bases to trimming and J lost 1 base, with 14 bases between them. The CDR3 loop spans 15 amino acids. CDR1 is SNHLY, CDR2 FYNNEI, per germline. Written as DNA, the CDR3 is TGTGCCAGCAGCCTTCAGAAGGGGGGCACAGATACGCAGTATTTT. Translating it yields CASSLQKGGTDTQYF.

CDR3 in amino acids: CASSLKAIHDTGTGALIMNTEAFF. The CDR3 bases are TGTGCCAGCAGCTTAAAAGCAATTCACGACACAGGGACAGGGGCACTTATAATGAACACTGAAGCTTTCTTT. J is TRBJ1-1 and V is TRBV7-3; 10 bases match TRBD1. Germline-derived CDR1 and CDR2 are SGHTA and FQGTGA. V dropped 1 base and J dropped 0; count of bases not matched to a gene: 26. CDR3 length: 24 amino acids.

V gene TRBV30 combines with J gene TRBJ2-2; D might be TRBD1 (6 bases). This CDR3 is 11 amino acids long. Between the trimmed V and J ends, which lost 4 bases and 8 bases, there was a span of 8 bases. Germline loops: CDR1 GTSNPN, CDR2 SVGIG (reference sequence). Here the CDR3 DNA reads TGTGCCTGGACCCAGGGGGGGGAGCTGTTTTTT. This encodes CAWTQGGELFF.

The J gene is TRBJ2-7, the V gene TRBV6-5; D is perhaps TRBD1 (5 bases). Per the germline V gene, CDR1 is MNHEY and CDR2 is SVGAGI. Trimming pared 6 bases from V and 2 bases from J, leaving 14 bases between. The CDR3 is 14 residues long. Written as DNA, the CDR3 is TGTGCCAGCAGGTCTACAGGACCTCCCTACGAGCAGTACTTC. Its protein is CASRSTGPPYEQYF.

CDR3 nucleotides: TGTGCCAGCAGCTCCGGGACAGGGACAACTAATGAAAAACTGTTTTTT. Its protein is CASSSGTGTTNEKLFF. The rearrangement joins TRBV5-8 to TRBJ1-4; 9 nucleotides align to TRBD1. Per the germline V gene, CDR1 is SGHTS and CDR2 is YDEGEE. J gave up 0 bases and V 3 bases, and 3 bases lay outside the gene matches. CDR3 length: 16 residues.

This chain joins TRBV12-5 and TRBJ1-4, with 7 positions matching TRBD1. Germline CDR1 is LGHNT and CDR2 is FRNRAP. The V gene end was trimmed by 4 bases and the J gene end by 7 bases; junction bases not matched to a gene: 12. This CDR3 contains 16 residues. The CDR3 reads CASGSASDRLREKLFF. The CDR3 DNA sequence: TGTGCTAGTGGTTCGGCCTCGGACAGGCTCCGTGAAAAACTGTTTTTT. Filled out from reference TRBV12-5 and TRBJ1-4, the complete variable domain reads DARVTQTPRHKVTEMGQEVTMRCQPILGHNTVFWYRQTMMQGLELLAYFRNRAPLDDSGMPKDRFSAEMPDATLATLKIQPSEPRDSAVYFCASGSASDRLREKLFFGSGTQLSVL.

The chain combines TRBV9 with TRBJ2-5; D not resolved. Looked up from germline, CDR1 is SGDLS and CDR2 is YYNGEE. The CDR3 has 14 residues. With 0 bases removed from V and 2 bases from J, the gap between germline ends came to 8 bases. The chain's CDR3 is CASSVDGQQETQYF. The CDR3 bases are TGTGCCAGCAGCGTAGATGGGCAGCAAGAGACCCAGTACTTC.

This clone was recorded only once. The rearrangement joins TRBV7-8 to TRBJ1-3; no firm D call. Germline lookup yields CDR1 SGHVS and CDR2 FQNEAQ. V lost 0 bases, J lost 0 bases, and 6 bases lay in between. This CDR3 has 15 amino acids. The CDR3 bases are TGTGCCAGCAGCTTAGCCGGGATCTCTGGAAACACCATATATTTT. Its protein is CASSLAGISGNTIYF. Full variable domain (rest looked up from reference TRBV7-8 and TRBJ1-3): GAGVSQSPRYKVAKRGQDVALRCDPISGHVSLFWYQQALGQGPEFLTYFQNEAQLDKSGLPSDRFFAERPEGSVSTLKIQRTQQEDSAVYLCASSLAGISGNTIYFGEGSWLTVV.

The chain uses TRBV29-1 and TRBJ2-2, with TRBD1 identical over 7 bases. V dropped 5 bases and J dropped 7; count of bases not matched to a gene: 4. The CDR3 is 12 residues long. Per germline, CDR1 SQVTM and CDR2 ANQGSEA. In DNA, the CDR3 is TGCAGCGTTACAGGGGCGGGCGGGGAGCTGTTTTTT. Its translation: CSVTGAGGELFF.